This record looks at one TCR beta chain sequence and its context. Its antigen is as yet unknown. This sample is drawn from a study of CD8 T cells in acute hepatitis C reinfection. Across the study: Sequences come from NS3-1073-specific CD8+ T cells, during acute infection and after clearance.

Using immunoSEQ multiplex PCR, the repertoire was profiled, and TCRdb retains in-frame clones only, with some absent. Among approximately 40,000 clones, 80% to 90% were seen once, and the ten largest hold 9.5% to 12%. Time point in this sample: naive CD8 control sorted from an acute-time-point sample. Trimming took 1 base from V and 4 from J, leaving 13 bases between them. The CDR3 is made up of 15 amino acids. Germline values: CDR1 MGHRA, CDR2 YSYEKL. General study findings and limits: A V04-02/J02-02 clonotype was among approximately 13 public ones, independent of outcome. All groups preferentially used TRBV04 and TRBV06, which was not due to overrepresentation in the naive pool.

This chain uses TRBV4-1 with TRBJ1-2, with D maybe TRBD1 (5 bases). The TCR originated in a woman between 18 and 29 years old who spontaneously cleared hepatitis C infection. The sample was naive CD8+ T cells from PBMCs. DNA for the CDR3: TGCGCCAGCAGCCAAGGGGTCGGGGGTCCCTATGGCTACACCTTC. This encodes CASSQGVGGPYGYTF.